One sample yielded the 6 T cell receptor beta chains listed below, sequenced in a study of low-dose radiotherapy and immunotherapy resistance in tumors. This sample's time point: after trial treatment. Treatment given: LDRT plus nivolumab, ipilimumab, low-dose cyclophosphamide and aspirin (RACIN trial). Primers targeting TRAV and TRBV primed first-strand cDNA, covering alpha and beta chains. Both a constant-region primer and a V-primer adapter served to amplify TCRs across roughly 22 PCR cycles. Via MiXCR, TCRdb re-called the reads, giving one row per CDR3 protein. Of about 58,000 distinct CDR3 sequences detected, about 25% appear once; the ten largest clones hold around 7%. Sequences were derived from PBMCs, sampled after low-dose radiotherapy plus immunotherapy. These receptors all stem from a male donor with prostate cancer.

This clonotype occurred many times. The genes are TRBV5-1 and TRBJ2-7, with TRBD2 matching over 15 bases. CDR3 length: 14 amino acids. V dropped 3 bases and J dropped 6; count of bases not matched to a gene: 1. CDR1 SGHRS and CDR2 YFSETQ come from the germline V gene. CDR3 protein: CASSSGLAGGEQYF. For the CDR3, the DNA is TGCGCCAGCAGCTCGGGACTAGCGGGAGGCGAGCAGTACTTC.

Turning to this clonotype: A far larger clone is one base from this, pointing to a likely read error. This sequence joins TRBV6-8 and TRBJ2-5, with 8 bases aligning to TRBD2. The CDR3 runs 14 residues. V lost 6 bases and J lost 11; bases outside the gene matches: 14. Germline V gives CDR1 MNHGY, CDR2 SAAAGT. CDR3 sequence (DNA): TGTGCCAGCAGACGCGGGAGGCCCGACAATGAGCAGTACTTC. This translates into CASRRGRPDNEQYF.

This clonotype was found many times. CDR3 loop: CASSLWSRGSQPQHF. The CDR3 coding sequence is TGTGCCAGCAGTTTATGGAGCAGGGGGAGCCAGCCCCAGCATTTT. The rearrangement links TRBV28 to TRBJ1-5, with 7 bases lining up with TRBD1. Germline V gene sequence: CDR1 MDHEN, CDR2 SYDVKM. V lost 0 bases, J lost 7 bases, and 6 bases stayed unmatched. The CDR3 extends over 15 amino acids.

The table lists this clonotype with a count of one. Given the absence of the conserved phenylalanine or tryptophan at the CDR3 end, a read error is likely. The rearrangement uses TRBV29-1 and TRBJ1-2; no clear D gene. CDR1 is SQVTM, CDR2 ANQGSEA, per germline. This CDR3 contains 18 residues. The CDR3 DNA reads as TGCAGCGTTGATGCGTGGTCAGCGGACTTTTTAGCTAACTATGTCTACACCTTG. Translating gives CSVDAWSADFLANYVYTL.

This clonotype appeared many times. The rearrangement links TRBV7-8 to TRBJ2-1; 10 bases fit TRBD2. V trimming: 5 bases; J trimming: 5 bases; junction bases outside the gene matches: 6. Germline loops: CDR1 SGHVS, CDR2 FQNEAQ. The CDR3 contains 15 residues. The DNA for the CDR3 is TGTGCCAGCAGCCCCAGGACTAGCGGAGACAATGAGCAGTTCTTC. Amino acid sequence: CASSPRTSGDNEQFF.

About this clonotype: A far larger clone is one base from this, pointing to a likely read error. The chain joins TRBV2 to TRBJ2-7; a possible D gene is TRBD2 (7 bases). Germline assignment: CDR1 SNHLY and CDR2 FYNNEI. With 1 base removed from V and 7 bases from J, the gap between germline ends came to 17 bases. The CDR3 length is 15 residues. CDR3 DNA sequence: TGTGCCAGCAGTGAAGGCGGGGGCTCATACAATGAGCAGTACTTC. It codes for CASSEGGGSYNEQYF.